The rows below give T cell receptor beta chains drawn from one sample of a study of OX40 agonist ivuxolimab in advanced cancers. Clones were sequenced by immunoSEQ multiplex PCR, and TCRdb holds only the in-frame ones, with some missing. The profile shows about 70,000 clones, roughly three quarters of them singletons. The sequenced sample was CD4+ or CD8+ T cells sorted from blood, obtained in a trial of the OX40 agonist ivuxolimab. These receptors were collected from an adult with an advanced solid tumor such as melanoma, head and neck, liver or kidney cancer. Both conserved end residues are part of each CDR3. The D gene is left open where the match is weak. Some rows mark clone size as missing; the rest say once, few, many or name a class of expanded clone.

CDR3aa	CDR3nt	d_gene	abundance	len	v_gene	j_gene
CASSLDKKNTEAFF	TGTGCCAGCAGCTTGGACAAAAAGAACACTGAAGCTTTCTTT	.	.	14	TRBV5-4	TRBJ1-1
CASSFMGAKNIQYF	TGTGCCAGCAGTTTCATGGGGGCCAAAAACATTCAGTACTTC	.	.	14	TRBV2	TRBJ2-4
CASSLAAGGLYNEQFF	TGCGCCAGCAGCTTGGCCGCGGGGGGCCTGTACAATGAGCAGTTCTTC	TRBD2	.	16	TRBV5-1	TRBJ2-1
CASSASGIRVEKLFF	TGCGCCAGCAGCGCCTCAGGGATTAGGGTTGAAAAACTGTTTTTT	.	once	15	TRBV4-1	TRBJ1-4
CATTLGPRETQYF	TGTGCCACCACTCTTGGGCCAAGGGAGACCCAGTACTTC	.	.	13	TRBV6-5	TRBJ2-5
CASRSQGRAYNEQFF	TGTGCCAGCAGGTCCCAGGGGAGGGCCTACAATGAGCAGTTCTTC	.	.	15	TRBV13	TRBJ2-1
CASSLSFRQSNSPLHF	TGTGCCAGCAGTTTATCCTTCCGACAGAGTAATTCACCCCTCCACTTT	.	.	16	TRBV27	TRBJ1-6
CAISGGSSGNTIYF	TGTGCCATCAGTGGGGGCAGCTCTGGAAACACCATATATTTT	.	.	14	TRBV10-3	TRBJ1-3
CSVLEAGELFF	TGCAGCGTTTTGGAGGCCGGGGAGCTGTTTTTT	.	.	11	TRBV29-1	TRBJ2-2
CASSIGTSWNGELFF	TGTGCCAGTAGTATAGGGACTAGCTGGAACGGGGAGCTGTTTTTT	TRBD2	few	15	TRBV19	TRBJ2-2
CASSLSAGGPVGELFF	TGTGCCAGCAGCTTATCAGCGGGAGGGCCCGTCGGGGAGCTGTTTTTT	TRBD2	once	16	TRBV7-3	TRBJ2-2
CASSSDSVYGYTF	TGTGCCAGCAGCTCGGACAGTGTCTATGGCTACACCTTC	.	few	13	TRBV7-9	TRBJ1-2
CATTTQFQETQYF	TGTGCCACGACAACCCAATTCCAAGAGACCCAGTACTTC	.	once	13	TRBV10-3	TRBJ2-5
CASSQGPGVGLGGYTF	TGCGCCAGCAGCCAAGGGCCGGGGGTAGGTTTGGGCGGCTACACCTTC	.	.	16	TRBV4-3	TRBJ1-2
CASSPYEPPTYEQYF	TGTGCCAGCAGCCCTTATGAACCCCCCACCTACGAGCAGTACTTC	.	few	15	TRBV11-3	TRBJ2-7
CASSIVLFSGQNNQPQHF	TGTGCCAGTAGTATAGTCCTATTCTCGGGACAGAACAATCAGCCCCAGCATTTT	TRBD1	few	18	TRBV19	TRBJ1-5
CASSFGETQYF	TGTGCCAGCAGCTTCGGAGAGACCCAGTACTTC	.	.	11	TRBV7-9	TRBJ2-5
CASSIVAGVAKNIQYF	TGTGCCAGTAGTATAGTTGCGGGGGTAGCCAAAAACATTCAGTACTTC	TRBD2	.	16	TRBV19	TRBJ2-4
CASSPAGGDTEAFF	TGTGCCAGCAGCCCCGCGGGGGGGGACACTGAAGCTTTCTTT	.	once	14	TRBV27	TRBJ1-1
CASSQDSIAAADTQYF	TGTGCCAGCAGCCAAGATAGTATTGCCGCGGCAGATACGCAGTATTTT	.	.	16	TRBV4-2	TRBJ2-3
CAWIESGAEAFF	TGTGCCTGGATCGAAAGTGGGGCTGAAGCTTTCTTT	.	.	12	TRBV30	TRBJ1-1
CASRGHPDQPQHF	TGTGCCAGCAGGGGACACCCCGATCAGCCCCAGCATTTT	.	.	13	TRBV6-1	TRBJ1-5
CASSHPPQSEAFF	TGTGCCAGTAGCCACCCCCCCCAATCCGAAGCTTTCTTT	.	.	13	TRBV19	TRBJ1-1
CASSPIGGSSEAFF	TGTGCCAGCAGCCCGATTGGGGGGTCGTCTGAAGCTTTCTTT	.	.	14	TRBV6-5	TRBJ1-1
CASSQESRLGGLSYNEQFF	TGTGCCAGCAGCCAAGAGTCCCGGTTGGGAGGGCTCTCCTACAATGAGCAGTTCTTC	TRBD2	.	19	TRBV4-2	TRBJ2-1
CASSYSQDSSDTQYF	TGTGCCAGCAGTTACTCCCAGGACTCTTCAGATACGCAGTATTTT	.	.	15	TRBV6-5	TRBJ2-3
CASKEGGGIYEQYF	TGCGCCAGCAAAGAAGGGGGAGGAATCTACGAGCAGTACTTC	.	.	14	TRBV5-1	TRBJ2-7
CASKSGRMAGELFF	TGTGCCAGCAAAAGCGGGAGAATGGCCGGGGAGCTGTTTTTT	TRBD2	.	14	TRBV13	TRBJ2-2
CASTRQGIAARVFF	TGTGCCAGCACGCGACAGGGGATCGCGGCGAGGGTTTTCTTT	TRBD1	.	14	TRBV5-4	TRBJ1-1
CASSFTWDHGNTIYF	TGTGCCAGCAGTTTCACCTGGGACCACGGAAACACCATATATTTT	.	.	15	TRBV6-5	TRBJ1-3
CASSALRQASTDTQYF	TGTGCCAGCAGCGCTCTAAGACAGGCTAGCACAGATACGCAGTATTTT	.	.	16	TRBV9	TRBJ2-3
CSARGGQSKYF	TGCAGTGCTAGAGGAGGACAGTCCAAGTACTTC	.	.	11	TRBV20-1	TRBJ2-5
CAISESLGLAGDRRSYEQYF	TGTGCCATCAGTGAGTCGTTGGGACTAGCGGGGGATCGTCGTTCCTACGAGCAGTACTTC	TRBD2	.	20	TRBV10-3	TRBJ2-7
CASSMGQSSYEQYF	TGCGCCAGCAGCATGGGACAGAGCTCCTACGAGCAGTACTTC	TRBD1	few	14	TRBV4-1	TRBJ2-7
CASSQEPPNEQYF	TGCGCCAGCAGCCAAGAGCCGCCGAACGAGCAGTACTTC	.	.	13	TRBV4-1	TRBJ2-7
CASSFSYSGNTIYF	TGCGCCAGCAGCTTCTCGTACTCTGGAAACACCATATATTTT	.	.	14	TRBV5-1	TRBJ1-3
CASSEPPGGTEAFF	TGTGCCAGCAGTGAGCCTCCAGGGGGCACTGAAGCTTTCTTT	TRBD1	.	14	TRBV6-1	TRBJ1-1
CASSVGGSQETQYF	TGTGCCAGCAGCGTAGGGGGGAGTCAAGAGACCCAGTACTTC	.	few	14	TRBV9	TRBJ2-5
CASSPPGETQYF	TGTGCCAGCTCACCACCTGGGGAGACCCAGTACTTC	.	.	12	TRBV18	TRBJ2-5
CASSSYRGPQHF	TGTGCCAGCAGCTCTTACAGGGGGCCCCAGCATTTT	TRBD1	.	12	TRBV5-6	TRBJ1-5
CASSPSSGEQYF	TGTGCCAGCTCACCTTCTAGCGGCGAGCAGTACTTC	TRBD2	.	12	TRBV18	TRBJ2-7
CATSPQDGVDQPQHF	TGTGCCACCAGCCCACAGGACGGTGTCGATCAGCCCCAGCATTTT	.	.	15	TRBV15	TRBJ1-5
CASSFQGPSGTEAFF	TGTGCCAGCAGCTTTCAAGGCCCCTCAGGCACTGAAGCTTTCTTT	.	.	15	TRBV5-4	TRBJ1-1
CASSAANSGNTIYF	TGTGCCAGCAGTGCCGCCAACTCTGGAAACACCATATATTTT	.	.	14	TRBV25-1	TRBJ1-3
CASSRTGFGAFF	TGTGCCAGCAGTCGAACAGGGTTTGGGGCTTTCTTT	.	.	12	TRBV6-6	TRBJ1-1
CASRTTLVSELFF	TGTGCCAGCAGGACGACCCTAGTTTCGGAGCTGTTTTTT	.	.	13	TRBV6-5	TRBJ2-2
CAISVSPLSPLHF	TGTGCCATCAGTGTTTCCCCGCTGTCGCCCCTCCACTTT	.	.	13	TRBV10-3	TRBJ1-6
CASSHSGQFADVLTF	TGCGCCAGCAGCCACTCAGGCCAGTTCGCGGACGTCCTGACTTTC	.	.	15	TRBV4-3	TRBJ2-6
CASSPSFSTVTEQYF	TGTGCCAGCAGCCCCTCCTTCTCGACAGTCACCGAGCAGTACTTC	.	.	15	TRBV7-2	TRBJ2-7
CASSLRRQGYTGELFF	TGTGCCAGCAGTCTCCGGAGACAGGGGTACACCGGGGAGCTGTTTTTT	TRBD1	.	16	TRBV5-5	TRBJ2-2
CASSLGPYSNQPQHF	TGTGCCAGCAGTTTAGGGCCCTATAGCAATCAGCCCCAGCATTTT	.	.	15	TRBV27	TRBJ1-5
CASSMAGQDSYEQYF	TGTGCCAGTAGTATGGCTGGACAGGATTCCTACGAGCAGTACTTC	TRBD1	.	15	TRBV19	TRBJ2-7
CSVIDSRSSGNTIYF	TGCAGCGTTATAGACAGTAGAAGCTCTGGAAACACCATATATTTT	.	.	15	TRBV29-1	TRBJ1-3